The entry that follows covers one T cell receptor (beta chain) sequence. Germline-derived CDR1 and CDR2 are MDHEN and SYDVKM. V trimming: 4 bases; J trimming: 7 bases; junction bases outside the gene matches: 10. The CDR3 has 16 residues. These data are taken from a study of vaccination and CD4 T cells after COVID-19. Study-level background: Samples after vaccination came a median roughly 70 days past dose two, ranging 14 to 241.

The time point denotes: late sampling 161 to 241 days after vaccination in a few convalescent patients. TCRdb itself ran the PCR reads through MiXCR, one entry per CDR3 protein. The table lists some 26,000 distinct CDR3 sequences, under 65% of them singletons. This receptor was taken from a human donor who had recovered from COVID-19. Material: CD4+ T cells from blood, obtained about 7 months after SARS-CoV-2 vaccination. The genes are TRBV28 and TRBJ2-1, with 10 bases that match TRBD2. The CDR3 reads CASSSASASGRNEQFF. The CDR3 DNA follows: TGTGCCAGCAGTTCCGCTAGCGCTAGCGGGAGAAATGAGCAGTTCTTC.